This record looks at one TCR beta chain sequence and its context. Its target is not known. A junction boundary mismatches the germline segment, possibly from a read error. This sample also contains other DNA sequences that code for the same CDR3. 60 Vbeta and 13 Jbeta primers were used in PCR. Sequencing used immunoSEQ multiplex PCR; TCRdb keeps in-frame clones, though not all of them. The data hold approximately 170,000 clones, with under 85% observed a single time. This sample stems from a study of cytomegalovirus exposure and HLA in healthy donors. This cohort consisted of healthy bone marrow donors. The CDR3 has 14 amino acids. Germline CDR1 is LNHDA and CDR2 is SQIVND (reference sequence). General observations from the study: Available immune exposure information was restricted to CMV serostatus only.

The sample consisted of PBMCs. The rearrangement links TRBV19 to TRBJ1-6, with D uncertain. The sequence derives from a woman between 18 and 30 years old in good health and CMV-seronegative. The CDR3 nucleotides read TGCGCCAGTAGTTTAGGTCTTGCGGATTCACCCCTCCACTTT. Translating it yields CASSLGLADSPLHF.